This T cell receptor beta chain was captured in a study of CD8 T cells in ankylosing spondylitis. The V end lost 6 bases, the J end lost 1 base, and 9 bases lay between the germline ends. CDR1 and CDR2 (germline): MNHNS, SASEGT. CDR3 size: 13 residues. This clonotype has just a few counts. Its specificity is not known. TCRdb fed the 5' RACE reads into MiXCR, producing one record per CDR3 protein. The data show about 800,000 distinct CDR3 sequences, approximately 12% seen once. Study results and limitations: As for the disease-linked clones, they showed a CD8+ phenotype and occurred at relatively low frequencies in peripheral blood. One TCR beta motif, made up of fewer than 10 highly homologous variants, appeared characteristic of ankylosing spondylitis blood. It was reported that disease-linked clones were significantly enriched in matched ankylosing spondylitis synovial fluid.

The sequencing sample was made of blood, either unsorted or a sorted T cell fraction (not recorded which). The receptor was isolated from a male donor with ankylosing spondylitis. The chain carries TRBV6-1 and TRBJ2-5; no firm D call. CDR3 loop: CASRDPLQETQYF. The CDR3 DNA follows: TGTGCCAGCAGGGACCCCCTCCAAGAGACCCAGTACTTC.